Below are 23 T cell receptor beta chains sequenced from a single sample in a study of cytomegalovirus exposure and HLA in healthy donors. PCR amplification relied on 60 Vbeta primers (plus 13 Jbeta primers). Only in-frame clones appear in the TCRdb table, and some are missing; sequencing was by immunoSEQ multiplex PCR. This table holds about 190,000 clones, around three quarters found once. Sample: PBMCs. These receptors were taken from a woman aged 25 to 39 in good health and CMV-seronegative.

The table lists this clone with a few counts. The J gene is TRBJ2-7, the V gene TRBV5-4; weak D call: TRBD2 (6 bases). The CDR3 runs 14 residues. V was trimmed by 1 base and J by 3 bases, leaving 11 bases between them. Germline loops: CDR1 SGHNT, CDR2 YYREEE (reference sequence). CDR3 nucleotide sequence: TGTGCCAGCAGCTTGTGGGAGGACTTCTACGAGCAGTACTTC. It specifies CASSLWEDFYEQYF.

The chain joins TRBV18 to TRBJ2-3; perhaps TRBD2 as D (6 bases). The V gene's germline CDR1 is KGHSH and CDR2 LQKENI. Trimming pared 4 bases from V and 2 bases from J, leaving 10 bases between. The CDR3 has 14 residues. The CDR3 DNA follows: TGTGCCAGCTCACTAGCGGCTAACACAGATACGCAGTATTTT. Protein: CASSLAANTDTQYF.

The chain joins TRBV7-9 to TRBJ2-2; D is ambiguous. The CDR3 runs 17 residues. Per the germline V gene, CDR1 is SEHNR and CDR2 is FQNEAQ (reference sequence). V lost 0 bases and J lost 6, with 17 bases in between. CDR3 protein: CASSLAFPRHGPGELFF. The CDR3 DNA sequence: TGTGCCAGCAGCTTAGCTTTTCCGCGGCACGGCCCCGGGGAGCTGTTTTTT.

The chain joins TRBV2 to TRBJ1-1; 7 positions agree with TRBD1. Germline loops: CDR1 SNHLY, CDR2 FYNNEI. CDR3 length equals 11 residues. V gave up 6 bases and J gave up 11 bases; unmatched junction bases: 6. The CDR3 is CASRLTGSAFF. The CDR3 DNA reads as TGTGCCAGCAGGTTGACAGGGTCTGCTTTCTTT.

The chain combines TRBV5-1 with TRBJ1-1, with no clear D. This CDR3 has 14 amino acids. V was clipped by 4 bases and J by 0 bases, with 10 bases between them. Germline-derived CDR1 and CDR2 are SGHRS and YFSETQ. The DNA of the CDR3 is TGCGCCAGCAGCCAGAGGGATCTGAACACTGAAGCTTTCTTT. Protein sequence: CASSQRDLNTEAFF.

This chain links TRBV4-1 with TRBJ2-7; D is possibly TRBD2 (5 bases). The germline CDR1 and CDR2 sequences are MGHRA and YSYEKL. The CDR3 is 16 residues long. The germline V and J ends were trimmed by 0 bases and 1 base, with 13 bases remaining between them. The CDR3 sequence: CASSQDKASRSYEQYF. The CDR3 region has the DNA TGCGCCAGCAGCCAAGATAAAGCTAGCCGATCCTACGAGCAGTACTTC.

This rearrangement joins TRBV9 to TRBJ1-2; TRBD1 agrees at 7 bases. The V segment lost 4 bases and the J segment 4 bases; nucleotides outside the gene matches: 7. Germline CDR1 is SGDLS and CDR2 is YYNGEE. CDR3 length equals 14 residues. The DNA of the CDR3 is TGTGCCAGCAGCTCCCAAGGGGGCGCCTATGGCTACACCTTC. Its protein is CASSSQGGAYGYTF.

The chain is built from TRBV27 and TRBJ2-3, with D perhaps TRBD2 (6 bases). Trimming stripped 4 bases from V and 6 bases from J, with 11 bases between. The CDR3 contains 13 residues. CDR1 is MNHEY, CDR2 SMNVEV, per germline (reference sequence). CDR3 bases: TGTGCCAGCAGTTGCCTAGCGTGTGATACGCAGTATTTT. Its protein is CASSCLACDTQYF.

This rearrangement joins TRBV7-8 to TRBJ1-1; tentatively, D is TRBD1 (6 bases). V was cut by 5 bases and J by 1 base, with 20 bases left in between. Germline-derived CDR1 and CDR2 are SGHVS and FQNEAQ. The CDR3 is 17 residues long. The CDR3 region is CASSPAGEGHANTEAFF. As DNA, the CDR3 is TGTGCCAGCAGCCCCGCAGGGGAGGGACACGCGAACACTGAAGCTTTCTTT.

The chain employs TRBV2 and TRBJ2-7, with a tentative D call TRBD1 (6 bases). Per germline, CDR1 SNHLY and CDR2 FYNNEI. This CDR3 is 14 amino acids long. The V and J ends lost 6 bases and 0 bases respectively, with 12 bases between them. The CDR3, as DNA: TGTGCCAGCAGCCGGAGGACAGACTCCTACGAGCAGTACTTC. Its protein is CASSRRTDSYEQYF.

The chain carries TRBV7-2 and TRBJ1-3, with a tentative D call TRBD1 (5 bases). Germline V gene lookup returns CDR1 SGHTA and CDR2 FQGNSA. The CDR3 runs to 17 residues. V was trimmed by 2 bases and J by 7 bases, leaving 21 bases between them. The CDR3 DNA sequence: TGTGCCAGCAGCTTAAGGAAACGGCAGGGAAGATGGAACACCATATATTTT. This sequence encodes CASSLRKRQGRWNTIYF.

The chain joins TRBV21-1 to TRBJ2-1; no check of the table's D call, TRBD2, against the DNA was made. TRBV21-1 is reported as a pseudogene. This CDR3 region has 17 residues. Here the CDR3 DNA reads TGTGCCAGCAGCAAAAGGACTAGCGGGATATCCTACAATGAGCAGTTCTTC. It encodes CASSKRTSGISYNEQFF.

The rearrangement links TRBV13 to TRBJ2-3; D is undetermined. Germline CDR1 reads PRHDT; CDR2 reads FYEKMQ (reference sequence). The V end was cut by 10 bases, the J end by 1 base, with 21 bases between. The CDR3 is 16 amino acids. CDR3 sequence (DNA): TGTGCCACCACACTTAAGGTTTCGAGCGGCACAGATACGCAGTATTTT. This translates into CATTLKVSSGTDTQYF.

The CDR3 protein is CASSPNRGTFSYEQYF. In nucleotides, the CDR3 is TGTGCCAGTAGTCCGAACAGGGGCACTTTCTCCTACGAGCAGTACTTC. The genes are TRBV19 and TRBJ2-7; 7 bases agree with TRBD1. This CDR3 contains 16 residues. V lost 5 bases and J lost 0; bases outside the gene matches: 10. Germline-derived CDR1 and CDR2 are LNHDA and SQIVND (reference sequence).

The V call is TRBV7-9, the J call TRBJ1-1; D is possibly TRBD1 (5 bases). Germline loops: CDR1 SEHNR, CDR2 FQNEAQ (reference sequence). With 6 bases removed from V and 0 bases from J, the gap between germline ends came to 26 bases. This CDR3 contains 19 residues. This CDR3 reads CASRPLRRSWGGMNTEAFF. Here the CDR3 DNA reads TGTGCCAGCAGGCCCCTAAGGAGGTCGTGGGGGGGAATGAACACTGAAGCTTTCTTT.

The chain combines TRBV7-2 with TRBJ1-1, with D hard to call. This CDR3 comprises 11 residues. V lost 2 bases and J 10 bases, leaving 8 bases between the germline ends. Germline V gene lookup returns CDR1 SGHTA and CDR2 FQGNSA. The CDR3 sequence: CASSLTTTAFF. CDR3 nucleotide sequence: TGTGCCAGCAGCTTAACAACTACAGCTTTCTTT.

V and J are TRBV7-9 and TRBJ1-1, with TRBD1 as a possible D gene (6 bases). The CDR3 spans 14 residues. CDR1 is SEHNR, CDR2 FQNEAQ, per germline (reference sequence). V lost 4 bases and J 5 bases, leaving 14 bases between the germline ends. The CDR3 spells CASSYGRGHTEAFF. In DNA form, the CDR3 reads TGTGCCAGCAGCTATGGCAGGGGCCATACTGAAGCTTTCTTT. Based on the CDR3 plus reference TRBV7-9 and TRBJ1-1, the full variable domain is DTGVSQNPRHKITKRGQNVTFRCDPISEHNRLYWYRQTLGQGPEFLTYFQNEAQLEKSRLLSDRFSAERPKGSFSTLEIQRTEQGDSAMYLCASSYGRGHTEAFFGQGTRLTVV.

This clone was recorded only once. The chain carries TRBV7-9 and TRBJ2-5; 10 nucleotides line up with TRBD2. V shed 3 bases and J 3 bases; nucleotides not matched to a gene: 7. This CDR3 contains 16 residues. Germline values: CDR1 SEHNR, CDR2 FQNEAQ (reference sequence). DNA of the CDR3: TGTGCCAGCAGCTTGGGGAAAGCGGGAGGGAAAGAGACCCAGTACTTC. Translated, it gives CASSLGKAGGKETQYF.

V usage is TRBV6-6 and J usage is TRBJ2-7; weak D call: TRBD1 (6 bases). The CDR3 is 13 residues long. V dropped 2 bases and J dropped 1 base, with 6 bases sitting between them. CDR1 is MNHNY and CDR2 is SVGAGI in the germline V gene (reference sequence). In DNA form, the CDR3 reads TGTGCCAGCAGTTACACAGGGTCCTACGAGCAGTACTTC. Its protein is CASSYTGSYEQYF.

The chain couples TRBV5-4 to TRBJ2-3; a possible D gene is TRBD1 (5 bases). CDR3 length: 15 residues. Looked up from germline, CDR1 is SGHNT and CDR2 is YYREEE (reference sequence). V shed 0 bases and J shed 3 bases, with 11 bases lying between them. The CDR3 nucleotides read TGTGCCAGCAGCTTGGGGGGCCCGAGGACAGATACGCAGTATTTT. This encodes CASSLGGPRTDTQYF.

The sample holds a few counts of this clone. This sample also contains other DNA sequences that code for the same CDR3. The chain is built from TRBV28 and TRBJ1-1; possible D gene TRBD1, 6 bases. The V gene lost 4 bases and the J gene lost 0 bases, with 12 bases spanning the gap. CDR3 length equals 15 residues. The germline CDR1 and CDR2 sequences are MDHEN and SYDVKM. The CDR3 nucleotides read TGTGCCAGCAGTTCCCCCAGGGGAGTGAACACTGAAGCTTTCTTT. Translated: CASSSPRGVNTEAFF.

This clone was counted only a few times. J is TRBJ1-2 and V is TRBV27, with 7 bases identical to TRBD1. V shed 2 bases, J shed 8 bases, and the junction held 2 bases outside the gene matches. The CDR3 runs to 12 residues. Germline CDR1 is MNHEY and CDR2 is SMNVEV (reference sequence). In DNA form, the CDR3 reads TGTGCCAGCAGTTTAGCAGGGGGGGGCTACACCTTC. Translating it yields CASSLAGGGYTF.

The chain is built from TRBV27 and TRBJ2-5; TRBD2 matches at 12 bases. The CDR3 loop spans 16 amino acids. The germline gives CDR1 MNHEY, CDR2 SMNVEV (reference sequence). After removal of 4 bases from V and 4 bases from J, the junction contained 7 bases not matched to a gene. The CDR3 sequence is CASSSWTSGKRETQYF. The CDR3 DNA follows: TGTGCCAGCAGTTCCTGGACTAGCGGGAAACGAGAGACCCAGTACTTC.